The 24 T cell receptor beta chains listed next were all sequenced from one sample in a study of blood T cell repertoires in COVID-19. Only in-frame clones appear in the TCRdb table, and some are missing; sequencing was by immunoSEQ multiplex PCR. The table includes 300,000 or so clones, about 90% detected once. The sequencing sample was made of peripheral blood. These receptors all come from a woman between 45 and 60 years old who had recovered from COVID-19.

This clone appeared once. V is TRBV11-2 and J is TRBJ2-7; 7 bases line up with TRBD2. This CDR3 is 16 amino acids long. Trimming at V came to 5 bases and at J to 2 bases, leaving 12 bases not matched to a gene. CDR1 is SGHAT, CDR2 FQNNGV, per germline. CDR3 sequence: CASSLTVASGAYEQYF. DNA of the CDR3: TGTGCCAGCAGCCTTACTGTCGCTAGCGGAGCCTACGAGCAGTACTTC. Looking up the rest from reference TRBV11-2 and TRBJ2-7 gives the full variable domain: EAGVAQSPRYKIIEKRQSVAFWCNPISGHATLYWYQQILGQGPKLLIQFQNNGVVDDSQLPKDRFSAERLKGVDSTLKIQPAKLEDSAVYLCASSLTVASGAYEQYFGPGTRLTVT.

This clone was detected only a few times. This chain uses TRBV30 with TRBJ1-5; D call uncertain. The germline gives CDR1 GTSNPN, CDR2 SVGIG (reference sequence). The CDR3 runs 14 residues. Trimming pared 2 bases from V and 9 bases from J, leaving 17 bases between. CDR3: CAWSLAGPGGPQHF. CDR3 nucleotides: TGTGCCTGGAGTTTGGCGGGTCCAGGAGGGCCCCAGCATTTT.

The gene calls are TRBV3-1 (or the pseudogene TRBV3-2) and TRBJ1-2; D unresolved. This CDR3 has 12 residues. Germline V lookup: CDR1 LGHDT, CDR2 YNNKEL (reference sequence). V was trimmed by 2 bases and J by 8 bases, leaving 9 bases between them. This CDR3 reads CASSQTRGGYTF. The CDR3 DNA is TGTGCCAGCAGCCAAACCCGGGGAGGCTACACCTTC.

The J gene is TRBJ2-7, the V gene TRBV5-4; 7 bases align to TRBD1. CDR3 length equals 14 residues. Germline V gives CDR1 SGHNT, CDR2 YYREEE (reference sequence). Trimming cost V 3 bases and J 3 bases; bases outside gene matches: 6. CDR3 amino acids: CASSSPTGSYEQYF. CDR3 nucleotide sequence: TGTGCCAGCAGCTCACCGACAGGGAGCTACGAGCAGTACTTC.

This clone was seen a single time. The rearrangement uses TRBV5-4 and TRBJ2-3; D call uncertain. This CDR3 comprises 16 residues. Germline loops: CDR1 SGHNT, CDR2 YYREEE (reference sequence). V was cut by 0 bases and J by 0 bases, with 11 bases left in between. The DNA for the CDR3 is TGTGCCAGCAGCTTGGACACCCACCCTAGCACAGATACGCAGTATTTT. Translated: CASSLDTHPSTDTQYF.

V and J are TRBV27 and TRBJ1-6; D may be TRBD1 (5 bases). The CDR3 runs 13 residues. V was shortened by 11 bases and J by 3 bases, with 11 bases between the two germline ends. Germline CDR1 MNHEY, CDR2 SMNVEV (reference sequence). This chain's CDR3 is CAVGPNYNSPLHF. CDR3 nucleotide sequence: TGTGCCGTGGGGCCAAACTATAATTCACCCCTCCACTTT.

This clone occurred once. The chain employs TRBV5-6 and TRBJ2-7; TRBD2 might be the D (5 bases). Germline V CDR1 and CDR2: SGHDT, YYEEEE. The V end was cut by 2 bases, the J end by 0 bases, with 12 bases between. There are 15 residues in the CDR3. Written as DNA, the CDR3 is TGTGCCAGCAGCTTTGACTACCCGACCTCCTACGAGCAGTACTTC. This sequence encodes CASSFDYPTSYEQYF.

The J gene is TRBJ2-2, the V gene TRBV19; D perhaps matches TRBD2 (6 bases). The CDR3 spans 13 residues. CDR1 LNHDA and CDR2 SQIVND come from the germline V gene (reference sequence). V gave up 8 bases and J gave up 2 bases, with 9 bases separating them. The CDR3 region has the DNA TGTGCCAGTTCCGGGGGAAACACCGGGGAGCTGTTTTTT. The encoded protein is CASSGGNTGELFF.

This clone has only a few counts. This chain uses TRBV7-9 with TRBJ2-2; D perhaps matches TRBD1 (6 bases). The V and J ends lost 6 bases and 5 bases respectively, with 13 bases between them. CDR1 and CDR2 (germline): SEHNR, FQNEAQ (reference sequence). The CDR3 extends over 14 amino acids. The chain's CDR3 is CASSVQGFTGELFF. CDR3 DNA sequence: TGTGCCAGCAGTGTACAGGGTTTTACCGGGGAGCTGTTTTTT.

CDR3 DNA sequence: TGTGCCAGCAGCTCACCAGGGATCAGAACCTATGGCTACACCTTC. Residues: CASSSPGIRTYGYTF. The rearrangement links TRBV7-9 to TRBJ1-2; a possible D gene is TRBD1 (5 bases). The V gene's germline CDR1 is SEHNR and CDR2 FQNEAQ (reference sequence). Trimming left V 4 bases short and J 4 bases short, with 16 bases between. The CDR3 spans 15 residues. The full variable domain, rest sourced from reference TRBV7-9 and TRBJ1-2, is DTGVSQNPRHKITKRGQNVTFRCDPISEHNRLYWYRQTLGQGPEFLTYFQNEAQLEKSRLLSDRFSAERPKGSFSTLEIQRTEQGDSAMYLCASSSPGIRTYGYTFGSGTRLTVV.

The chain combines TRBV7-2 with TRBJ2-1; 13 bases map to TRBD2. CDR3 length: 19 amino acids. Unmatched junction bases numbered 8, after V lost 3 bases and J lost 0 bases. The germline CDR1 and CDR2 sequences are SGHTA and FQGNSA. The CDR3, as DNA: TGTGCCAGCAGCTTGCGGACTAGCGGGAGTTTAAGCTCCTACAATGAGCAGTTCTTC. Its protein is CASSLRTSGSLSSYNEQFF.

The CDR3 nucleotides are TGTGCCAGCCTACCGCCAGGGGGGCGTTTGAACACTGAAGCTTTCTTT. The encoded protein is CASLPPGGRLNTEAFF. The rearrangement uses TRBV19 and TRBJ1-1, with TRBD1 identical over 7 bases. CDR3 size: 16 residues. Germline CDR1 is LNHDA and CDR2 is SQIVND (reference sequence). The V and J ends lost 9 bases and 0 bases, in that order; junction bases with no gene match: 13.

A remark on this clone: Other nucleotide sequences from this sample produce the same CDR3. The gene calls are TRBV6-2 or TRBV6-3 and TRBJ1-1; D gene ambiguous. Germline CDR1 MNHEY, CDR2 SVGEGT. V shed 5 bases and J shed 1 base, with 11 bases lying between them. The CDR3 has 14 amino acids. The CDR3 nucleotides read TGTGCCAGCAGTCCGACGGGGTGGAACACTGAAGCTTTCTTT. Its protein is CASSPTGWNTEAFF.

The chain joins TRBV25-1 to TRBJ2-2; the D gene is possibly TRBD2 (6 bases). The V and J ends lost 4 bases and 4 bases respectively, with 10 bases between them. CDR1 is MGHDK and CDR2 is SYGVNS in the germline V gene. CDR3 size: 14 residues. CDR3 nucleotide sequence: TGTGCCAGCAGTGTTAGCGGAATCACCGGGGAGCTGTTTTTT. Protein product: CASSVSGITGELFF.

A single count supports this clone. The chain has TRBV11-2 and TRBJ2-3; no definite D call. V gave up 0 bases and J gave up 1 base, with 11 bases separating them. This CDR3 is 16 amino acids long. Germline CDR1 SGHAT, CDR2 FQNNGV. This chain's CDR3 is CASSLERWRRTDTQYF. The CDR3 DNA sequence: TGTGCCAGCAGCTTAGAACGATGGAGACGCACAGATACGCAGTATTTT.

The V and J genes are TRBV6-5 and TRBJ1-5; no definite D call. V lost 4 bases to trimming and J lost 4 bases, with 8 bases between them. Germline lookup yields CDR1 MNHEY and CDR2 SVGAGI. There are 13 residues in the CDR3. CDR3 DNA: TGTGCCAGCAGTTCCGCGAGAAATCAGCCCCAGCATTTT. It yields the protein CASSSARNQPQHF.

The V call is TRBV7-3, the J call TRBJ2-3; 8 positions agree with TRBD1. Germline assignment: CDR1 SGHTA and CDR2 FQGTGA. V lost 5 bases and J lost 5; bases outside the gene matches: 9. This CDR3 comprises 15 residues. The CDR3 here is CASSRQGKGIDTQYF. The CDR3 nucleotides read TGTGCCAGCAGCCGACAGGGGAAAGGAATAGATACGCAGTATTTT. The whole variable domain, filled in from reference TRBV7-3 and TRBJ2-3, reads GAGVSQTPSNKVTEKGKYVELRCDPISGHTALYWYRQSLGQGPEFLIYFQGTGAADDSGLPNDRFFAVRPEGSVSTLKIQRTERGDSAVYLCASSRQGKGIDTQYFGPGTRLTVL.

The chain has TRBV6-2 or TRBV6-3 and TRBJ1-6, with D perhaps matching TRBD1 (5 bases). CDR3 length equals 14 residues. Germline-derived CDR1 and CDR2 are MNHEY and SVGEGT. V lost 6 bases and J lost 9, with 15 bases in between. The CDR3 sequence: CASSPGRGGSPLHF. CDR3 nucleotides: TGTGCCAGCAGCCCCGGTAGGGGTGGTTCACCCCTCCACTTT.

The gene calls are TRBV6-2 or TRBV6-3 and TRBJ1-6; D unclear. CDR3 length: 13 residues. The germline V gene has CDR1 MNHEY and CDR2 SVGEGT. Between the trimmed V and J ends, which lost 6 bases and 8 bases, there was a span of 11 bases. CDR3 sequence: CASSPTGHSPLHF. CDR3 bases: TGTGCCAGCAGCCCCACTGGGCATTCACCCCTCCACTTT.

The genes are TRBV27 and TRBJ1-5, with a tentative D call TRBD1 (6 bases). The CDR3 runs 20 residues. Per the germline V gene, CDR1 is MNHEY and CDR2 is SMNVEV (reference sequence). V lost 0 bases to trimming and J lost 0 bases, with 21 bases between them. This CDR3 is CASSLSAQGRYRASNQPQHF. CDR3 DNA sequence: TGTGCCAGCAGTTTATCCGCACAGGGTAGGTATCGGGCTAGCAATCAGCCCCAGCATTTT.

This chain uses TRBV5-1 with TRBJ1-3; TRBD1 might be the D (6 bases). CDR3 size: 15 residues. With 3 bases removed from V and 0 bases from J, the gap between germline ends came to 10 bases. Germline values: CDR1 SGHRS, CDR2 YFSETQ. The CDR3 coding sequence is TGCGCCAGCAGCTCGCAGGGGAACTCTGGAAACACCATATATTTT. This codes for CASSSQGNSGNTIYF.

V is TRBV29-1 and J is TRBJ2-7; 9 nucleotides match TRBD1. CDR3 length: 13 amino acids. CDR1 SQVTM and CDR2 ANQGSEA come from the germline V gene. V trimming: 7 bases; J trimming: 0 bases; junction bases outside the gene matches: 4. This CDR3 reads CSGVDRGSYEQYF. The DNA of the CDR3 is TGCAGCGGAGTGGACAGGGGCTCCTACGAGCAGTACTTC.

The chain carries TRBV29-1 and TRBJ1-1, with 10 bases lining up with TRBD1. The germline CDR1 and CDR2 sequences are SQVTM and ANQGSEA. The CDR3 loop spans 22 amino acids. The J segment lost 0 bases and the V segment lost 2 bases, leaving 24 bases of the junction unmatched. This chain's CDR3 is CSVERPRRTGGSTPILNTEAFF. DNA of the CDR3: TGCAGCGTTGAAAGGCCGAGGAGGACAGGGGGGTCAACCCCTATATTGAACACTGAAGCTTTCTTT.

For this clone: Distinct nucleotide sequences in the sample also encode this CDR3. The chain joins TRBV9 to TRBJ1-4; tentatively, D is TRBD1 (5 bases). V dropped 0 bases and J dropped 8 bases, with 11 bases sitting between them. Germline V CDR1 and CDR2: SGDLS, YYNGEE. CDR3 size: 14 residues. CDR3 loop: CASSVGQGREKLFF. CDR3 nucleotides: TGTGCCAGCAGCGTAGGGCAGGGAAGGGAAAAACTGTTTTTT.